Listed below are T cell receptor beta chains from one sample, sequenced in a study of cytomegalovirus exposure and HLA in healthy donors. Only in-frame clones appear in the TCRdb table, and some are missing; sequencing was by immunoSEQ multiplex PCR. This sample has a few hundred thousand clones, with approximately 80% found just once. Sequencing used PBMCs. The source of these receptors is a man aged 40-49 years in good health and CMV-seronegative. CDR3s include the opening cysteine and the closing phenylalanine or tryptophan. A D gene is named only where the DNA matches it firmly.

J: TRBJ1-2
V: TRBV5-4
D: TRBD1
CDR3: CASSGSWTGEDGYTF

J: TRBJ1-4
V: TRBV7-5
D: NA
CDR3: CARSPEQGVATNEKLFF

J: TRBJ2-2
V: TRBV9
D: NA
CDR3: CASSFLNFDGELFF

J: TRBJ1-1
V: TRBV27
D: TRBD1
CDR3: CASSLRDRGLANLVNTEAFF

J: TRBJ1-5
V: TRBV28
D: NA
CDR3: CASSPGGRDSNQPQHF

J: TRBJ1-5
V: TRBV12-5
D: NA
CDR3: CASGLYDRDNQPQHF

J: TRBJ2-7
V: TRBV10-3
D: NA
CDR3: CAIRTENSYEQYF

J: TRBJ1-2
V: TRBV18
D: TRBD1
CDR3: CASSPLTGGEDGYTF

J: TRBJ2-7
V: TRBV5-1
D: TRBD1
CDR3: CASSWTGSDEQYF

J: TRBJ2-7
V: TRBV19
D: TRBD1
CDR3: CASSRGQGTYEQYF

J: TRBJ2-1
V: TRBV7-8
D: TRBD2
CDR3: CASSKRGGGGNEQFF

J: TRBJ2-2
V: TRBV15
D: TRBD1
CDR3: CATSRRQGANTGELFF

J: TRBJ2-5
V: TRBV6-5
D: NA
CDR3: CASTVGQRETQYF

J: TRBJ2-1
V: TRBV5-4
D: NA
CDR3: CASSLRTRNEQFF

J: TRBJ2-7
V: TRBV27
D: NA
CDR3: CASSFRGPREQYF

J: TRBJ2-7
V: TRBV5-1
D: NA
CDR3: CASRLFGGATYEQYF

J: TRBJ1-2
V: TRBV12-5
D: NA
CDR3: CASGLRGRHGYTF

J: TRBJ2-7
V: TRBV7-2
D: TRBD2
CDR3: CASSLTGGNEQYF

J: TRBJ2-1
V: TRBV10-3
D: TRBD2
CDR3: CAISEGGGTYNEQFF

J: TRBJ1-4
V: TRBV9
D: TRBD1
CDR3: CASSAGTANEKLFF

J: TRBJ2-1
V: TRBV7-2
D: TRBD1
CDR3: CASRPGQGANEQFF

J: TRBJ1-1
V: TRBV7-2
D: TRBD1
CDR3: CASGEQGAGEAFF

J: TRBJ1-6
V: TRBV19
D: TRBD1
CDR3: CASERDRDSPLHF

J: TRBJ1-1
V: TRBV6-1
D: NA
CDR3: CASSAQKNTEAFF

J: TRBJ2-7
V: TRBV15
D: TRBD1
CDR3: CATSEGGQGAYEQYF

J: TRBJ1-2
V: TRBV2
D: NA
CDR3: CASSDRGLDYGYTF

J: TRBJ2-7
V: TRBV28
D: NA
CDR3: CARGGRYEQYF

J: TRBJ1-5
V: TRBV19
D: TRBD1
CDR3: CASKGVGQGLNQPQHF

J: TRBJ2-1
V: TRBV6-4
D: TRBD2
CDR3: CASSETSGSYNEQFF

J: TRBJ2-2
V: TRBV5-1
D: NA
CDR3: CASSFQGIGTGELFF

J: TRBJ2-4
V: TRBV25-1
D: NA
CDR3: CASSVQGGARIQYF

J: TRBJ2-7
V: TRBV29-1
D: TRBD2
CDR3: CSAGTRGYEQYF

J: TRBJ2-7
V: TRBV7-2
D: TRBD2
CDR3: CASRPGGPSYEQYF

J: TRBJ2-7
V: TRBV7-6
D: TRBD2
CDR3: CASSLAGGSYEQYF

J: TRBJ2-7
V: TRBV2
D: TRBD2
CDR3: CASSERGAYEQYF

J: TRBJ2-2
V: TRBV23-1
D: TRBD1
CDR3: CASSQLVGQGQGELFF

J: TRBJ1-4
V: TRBV6-1
D: NA
CDR3: CASSPRFNEKLFF

J: TRBJ2-3
V: TRBV5-1
D: TRBD2
CDR3: CASSLGTSAADTQYF

J: TRBJ1-2
V: TRBV6-5
D: TRBD1
CDR3: CASRTGGGYGYTF

J: TRBJ2-7
V: TRBV5-4
D: NA
CDR3: CASSLGQSYEQYF

J: TRBJ1-3
V: TRBV7-9
D: TRBD1
CDR3: CASSLLDRGRRGNTIYF

J: TRBJ2-5
V: TRBV5-1
D: TRBD2
CDR3: CASSWGRSGIETQYF

J: TRBJ2-7
V: TRBV7-2
D: NA
CDR3: CASSLSGAGPYEQYF

J: TRBJ1-5
V: TRBV19
D: TRBD1
CDR3: CASSTPGTGQPQHF

J: TRBJ1-5
V: TRBV6-5
D: NA
CDR3: CASSYSSAGNQPQHF

J: TRBJ2-3
V: TRBV28
D: TRBD1
CDR3: CASSLDRGTDTQYF

J: TRBJ1-2
V: TRBV18
D: TRBD1
CDR3: CASFPGQGLEGYTF

J: TRBJ2-7
V: TRBV5-6
D: NA
CDR3: CASSLKLAYEQYF

J: TRBJ1-1
V: TRBV5-1
D: TRBD1
CDR3: CASSPGTGLGEAFF

J: TRBJ1-6
V: TRBV7-2
D: TRBD1
CDR3: CASSPTQGAGGSPLNF

J: TRBJ2-3
V: TRBV27
D: NA
CDR3: CASSFRNTDTQYF

J: TRBJ2-3
V: TRBV29-1
D: NA
CDR3: CSVLSTDTQYF